The rows below give T cell receptor beta chains drawn from one sample of a study of T cell responses to AZD1222 COVID-19 vaccine. TCRdb's table, derived via immunoSEQ multiplex PCR, lists solely in-frame clones and lacks some. Of fewer than 150,000 clones in the sample, just over 90% are singletons; the top ten hold 4% to 6%. The input for sequencing was peripheral blood, taken 28 days after the second AZD1222 dose. The receptor set was obtained from an adult who received the AZD1222 COVID-19 vaccine. Both conserved end residues are part of each CDR3. The D gene is left open where the match is weak. Some rows have no size entry. The others give once, few or many, or a class for an expanded clone.

D gene: NA; V gene: TRBV27; J gene: TRBJ2-2; clone size: NA; CDR3 DNA: TGTGCCAGCAGTTTACGGGGTGGCACCGGGGAGCTGTTTTTT; CDR3 protein: CASSLRGGTGELFF
D gene: NA; V gene: TRBV28; J gene: TRBJ1-2; clone size: NA; CDR3 DNA: TGTGCCAGCCACAGTACGGGGAGGGGGTATGGCTACACCTTC; CDR3 protein: CASHSTGRGYGYTF
D gene: TRBD2; V gene: TRBV5-1; J gene: TRBJ2-1; clone size: NA; CDR3 DNA: TGCGCCAGCAGCTTGGAAGCGGGGAACTACAATGAGCAGTTCTTC; CDR3 protein: CASSLEAGNYNEQFF
D gene: NA; V gene: TRBV6-2/TRBV6-3; J gene: TRBJ1-5; clone size: NA; CDR3 DNA: TGTGCCAGCAGTTACTCGGGGGATAGCAATCAGCCCCAGCATTTT; CDR3 protein: CASSYSGDSNQPQHF
D gene: TRBD2; V gene: TRBV9; J gene: TRBJ2-5; clone size: NA; CDR3 DNA: TGTGCCAGCAGCGTAGGTAACCTAGCGGGGGGGGCTACTAAAGAGACCCAGTACTTC; CDR3 protein: CASSVGNLAGGATKETQYF
D gene: TRBD2; V gene: TRBV30; J gene: TRBJ2-7; clone size: large; CDR3 DNA: TGTGCCTGGAGTGTCCTGGCCGGGACTAGTTATCGCGAGCAGTACTTC; CDR3 protein: CAWSVLAGTSYREQYF
D gene: NA; V gene: TRBV20-1; J gene: TRBJ2-7; clone size: NA; CDR3 DNA: TGCAGTGCTACAAAGGGCTACGAGCAGTACTTC; CDR3 protein: CSATKGYEQYF
D gene: NA; V gene: TRBV7-8; J gene: TRBJ1-6; clone size: NA; CDR3 DNA: TGTGCCAGCAGCTTAGGGCGTTGGCCCCTCCACTTT; CDR3 protein: CASSLGRWPLHF
D gene: NA; V gene: TRBV7-2; J gene: TRBJ1-6; clone size: NA; CDR3 DNA: TGTGCCAGCAGCTCCCAGGCTGGGGGGAAAGGATCACCCCTCCACTTT; CDR3 protein: CASSSQAGGKGSPLHF
D gene: TRBD1; V gene: TRBV25-1; J gene: TRBJ1-4; clone size: NA; CDR3 DNA: TGTGCCAGCAGTGCCCCTTTAGGGACAGGGGTAAAGAAACTGTTTTTT; CDR3 protein: CASSAPLGTGVKKLFF
D gene: TRBD1; V gene: TRBV2; J gene: TRBJ1-1; clone size: NA; CDR3 DNA: TGTGCCAGCAGAAGGGACAGGGGATTGAACACTGAAGCTTTCTTT; CDR3 protein: CASRRDRGLNTEAFF
D gene: TRBD1; V gene: TRBV5-8; J gene: TRBJ2-5; clone size: once; CDR3 DNA: TGTGCCAGCAGGCGGTCCGGGACAGGGGTGGAGACCCAGTACTTC; CDR3 protein: CASRRSGTGVETQYF
D gene: TRBD1; V gene: TRBV10-1; J gene: TRBJ1-2; clone size: once; CDR3 DNA: TGCGCCAGCATTCCGACAGGGAGAGATTCTGGCTACACCTTC; CDR3 protein: CASIPTGRDSGYTF
D gene: TRBD2; V gene: TRBV5-1; J gene: TRBJ2-5; clone size: NA; CDR3 DNA: TGCGCCAGCAGTCATGCATCTGGCGGGGGTATCCAAGAGACCCAGTACTTC; CDR3 protein: CASSHASGGGIQETQYF
D gene: TRBD1; V gene: TRBV11-2; J gene: TRBJ1-1; clone size: NA; CDR3 DNA: TGTGCCAGCAGCTTATTACAGGGGGGCACTGAAGCTTTCTTT; CDR3 protein: CASSLLQGGTEAFF
D gene: TRBD2; V gene: TRBV9; J gene: TRBJ2-3; clone size: NA; CDR3 DNA: TGTGCCAGCAGCGTGGGACTAGCGATACAGGATACGCAGTATTTT; CDR3 protein: CASSVGLAIQDTQYF
D gene: TRBD2; V gene: TRBV2; J gene: TRBJ2-5; clone size: few; CDR3 DNA: TGTGCCAGCAATCCGGGGGGAGATAAGACCCAGTACTTC; CDR3 protein: CASNPGGDKTQYF
D gene: NA; V gene: TRBV6-2/TRBV6-3; J gene: TRBJ2-5; clone size: NA; CDR3 DNA: TGTGCCAGCAGTTCTATCGGGACGCCCACGGGGCAGTACTTC; CDR3 protein: CASSSIGTPTGQYF
D gene: TRBD1; V gene: TRBV7-2; J gene: TRBJ1-2; clone size: NA; CDR3 DNA: TGTGCCAGCAGCCCCCAACAGGGGATCTATGGCTACACCTTC; CDR3 protein: CASSPQQGIYGYTF
D gene: NA; V gene: TRBV3-1/TRBV3-2; J gene: TRBJ2-5; clone size: once; CDR3 DNA: TGTGCCAGCAGCCCCCACGCGGGAATGGGAGAGACCCAGTACTTC; CDR3 protein: CASSPHAGMGETQYF
D gene: TRBD1; V gene: TRBV19; J gene: TRBJ2-1; clone size: once; CDR3 DNA: TGTGCCAGTAGTATAGGCAGGGGGCCCTACAATGAGCAGTTCTTC; CDR3 protein: CASSIGRGPYNEQFF
D gene: NA; V gene: TRBV4-2; J gene: TRBJ2-7; clone size: once; CDR3 DNA: TGTGCCAGCAGCCAAGACCCTCTAGGGGCCTCCTACGAGCAGTACTTC; CDR3 protein: CASSQDPLGASYEQYF
D gene: NA; V gene: TRBV4-2; J gene: TRBJ2-1; clone size: NA; CDR3 DNA: TGTGCCAGCAGCCAAGACCCCCAGCGGAGCCCCTCCTACAATGAGCAGTTCTTC; CDR3 protein: CASSQDPQRSPSYNEQFF
D gene: TRBD2; V gene: TRBV2; J gene: TRBJ2-3; clone size: NA; CDR3 DNA: TGTGCCAGCAGTGAAAGGGGACTAGCGGGAGTCGATACGCAGTATTTT; CDR3 protein: CASSERGLAGVDTQYF
D gene: TRBD2; V gene: TRBV27; J gene: TRBJ2-2; clone size: NA; CDR3 DNA: TGTGCCAGCAGTCCCAAATCTTGGACTAGCTTAGACACCGGGGAGCTGTTTTTT; CDR3 protein: CASSPKSWTSLDTGELFF
D gene: NA; V gene: TRBV14; J gene: TRBJ2-7; clone size: NA; CDR3 DNA: TGTGCCAGCAGCCAAGACAGGGGGAGGTCCTACGAGCAGTACTTC; CDR3 protein: CASSQDRGRSYEQYF
D gene: TRBD2; V gene: TRBV5-6; J gene: TRBJ2-5; clone size: medium-sized; CDR3 DNA: TGTGCCAGCAGCTCCGGACTAGCGGGGGAAGGGGAGACCCAGTACTTC; CDR3 protein: CASSSGLAGEGETQYF
D gene: NA; V gene: TRBV27; J gene: TRBJ1-1; clone size: NA; CDR3 DNA: TGTGCCAGCAGTTCCCTATCAGGCAACACTGAAGCTTTCTTT; CDR3 protein: CASSSLSGNTEAFF
D gene: TRBD1; V gene: TRBV6-6; J gene: TRBJ1-1; clone size: NA; CDR3 DNA: TGTGCCAGCAGTCTCGGGACAGTGGGAACTGAAGCTTTCTTT; CDR3 protein: CASSLGTVGTEAFF
D gene: TRBD1; V gene: TRBV4-1; J gene: TRBJ1-6; clone size: NA; CDR3 DNA: TGCGCCAGCAGTCGTGGACAGGGCAATTCACCCCTCCACTTT; CDR3 protein: CASSRGQGNSPLHF
D gene: NA; V gene: TRBV2; J gene: TRBJ2-2; clone size: NA; CDR3 DNA: TGTGCCAGCAGTGAAGGCAGGGGCACCGGGGAGCTGTTTTTT; CDR3 protein: CASSEGRGTGELFF
D gene: TRBD1; V gene: TRBV9; J gene: TRBJ1-1; clone size: NA; CDR3 DNA: TGTGCCAGCAGCGGGACAGGGGGAACTGAAGCTTTCTTT; CDR3 protein: CASSGTGGTEAFF
D gene: TRBD2; V gene: TRBV4-1; J gene: TRBJ2-3; clone size: NA; CDR3 DNA: TGCGCCAGCAGCCCCCAGGCCGGGACTAGCGCCTGGACAGATACGCAGTATTTT; CDR3 protein: CASSPQAGTSAWTDTQYF
D gene: TRBD1; V gene: TRBV28; J gene: TRBJ1-2; clone size: NA; CDR3 DNA: TGTGCCAGCAGTGCCTCCGGGACAGGGGCCAGTGGCTACACCTTC; CDR3 protein: CASSASGTGASGYTF
D gene: NA; V gene: TRBV5-5; J gene: TRBJ2-2; clone size: NA; CDR3 DNA: TGTGCCAGCAGCTCGCAGGGGTTAGACACCGGGGAGCTGTTTTTT; CDR3 protein: CASSSQGLDTGELFF
D gene: TRBD1; V gene: TRBV5-6; J gene: TRBJ1-2; clone size: NA; CDR3 DNA: TGTGCCAGCAGCCGCAGGACAGGGGACTATGGCTACACCTTC; CDR3 protein: CASSRRTGDYGYTF
D gene: TRBD1; V gene: TRBV27; J gene: TRBJ1-2; clone size: NA; CDR3 DNA: TGTGCCAGCCGGCCCCAGGACAGGCCCCTCTATGGCTACACCTTC; CDR3 protein: CASRPQDRPLYGYTF
D gene: TRBD2; V gene: TRBV10-3; J gene: TRBJ2-3; clone size: NA; CDR3 DNA: TGTGCCATCAGTGAGTCCGGGACTACTCCCACAGATACGCAGTATTTT; CDR3 protein: CAISESGTTPTDTQYF
D gene: NA; V gene: TRBV6-5; J gene: TRBJ2-2; clone size: NA; CDR3 DNA: TGTGCCAGCAGTTACCGTCCACTGAACACCGGGGAGCTGTTTTTT; CDR3 protein: CASSYRPLNTGELFF
D gene: NA; V gene: TRBV11-2; J gene: TRBJ1-1; clone size: NA; CDR3 DNA: TGTGCCAGCAGCTTAGGGGTAGGGAGGACTGAAGCTTTCTTT; CDR3 protein: CASSLGVGRTEAFF
D gene: TRBD2; V gene: TRBV19; J gene: TRBJ2-3; clone size: NA; CDR3 DNA: TGTGCCAGTAGTGGCCAGCGGGATCCCACAGATACGCAGTATTTT; CDR3 protein: CASSGQRDPTDTQYF
D gene: NA; V gene: TRBV7-2; J gene: TRBJ1-2; clone size: once; CDR3 DNA: TGTGCCAGCAGCCCTCTGGGGGGCCACTATGGCTACACCTTC; CDR3 protein: CASSPLGGHYGYTF
D gene: TRBD2; V gene: TRBV19; J gene: TRBJ2-1; clone size: NA; CDR3 DNA: TGTGCCAGTAATGTTGCGGGAGGGCCTAACTACAATGAGCAGTTCTTC; CDR3 protein: CASNVAGGPNYNEQFF
D gene: NA; V gene: TRBV5-1; J gene: TRBJ2-2; clone size: NA; CDR3 DNA: TGCGCCAGCAGCTTGGCGTACGCGCTAAGTACCGGGGAGCTGTTTTTT; CDR3 protein: CASSLAYALSTGELFF
D gene: NA; V gene: TRBV5-1; J gene: TRBJ2-1; clone size: NA; CDR3 DNA: TGCGCCAGCAGCTTTCTTTCCGTGGCTGAGCAGTTCTTC; CDR3 protein: CASSFLSVAEQFF
D gene: NA; V gene: TRBV5-1; J gene: TRBJ2-5; clone size: NA; CDR3 DNA: TGCGCCAGCAGGGGAGGCGGGCAAGAGACCCAGTACTTC; CDR3 protein: CASRGGGQETQYF
D gene: NA; V gene: TRBV10-1; J gene: TRBJ1-2; clone size: NA; CDR3 DNA: TGCGCCAGCAGTGCCCACCACAGAAATGGCTACACCTTC; CDR3 protein: CASSAHHRNGYTF
D gene: NA; V gene: TRBV11-2; J gene: TRBJ2-7; clone size: NA; CDR3 DNA: TGTGCCAGCAGCCTAAGGGGCGCCTACGAGCAGTACTTC; CDR3 protein: CASSLRGAYEQYF
D gene: NA; V gene: TRBV5-1; J gene: TRBJ2-7; clone size: NA; CDR3 DNA: TGCGCCAGCAGCTACCTCGGGGACATGTTTTCCTACGAGCAGTACTTC; CDR3 protein: CASSYLGDMFSYEQYF
D gene: NA; V gene: TRBV29-1; J gene: TRBJ1-1; clone size: NA; CDR3 DNA: TGCAGCGTTCAGGGGACTCAGAACACTGAAGCTTTCTTT; CDR3 protein: CSVQGTQNTEAFF